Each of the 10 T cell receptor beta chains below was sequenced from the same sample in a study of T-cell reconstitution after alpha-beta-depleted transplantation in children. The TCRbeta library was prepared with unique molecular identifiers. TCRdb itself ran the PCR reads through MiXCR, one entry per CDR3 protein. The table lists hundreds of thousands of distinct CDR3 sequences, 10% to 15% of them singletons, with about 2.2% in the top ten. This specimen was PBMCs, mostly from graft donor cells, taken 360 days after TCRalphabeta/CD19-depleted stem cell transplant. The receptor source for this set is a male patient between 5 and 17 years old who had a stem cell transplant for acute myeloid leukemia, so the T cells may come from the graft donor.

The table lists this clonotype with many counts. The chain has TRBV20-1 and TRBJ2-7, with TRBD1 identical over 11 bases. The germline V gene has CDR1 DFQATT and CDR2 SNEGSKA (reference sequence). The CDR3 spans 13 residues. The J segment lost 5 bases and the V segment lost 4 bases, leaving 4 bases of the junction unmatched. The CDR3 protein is CSATGQGVHEQYF. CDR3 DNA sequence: TGCAGTGCTACGGGACAGGGGGTACACGAGCAGTACTTC.

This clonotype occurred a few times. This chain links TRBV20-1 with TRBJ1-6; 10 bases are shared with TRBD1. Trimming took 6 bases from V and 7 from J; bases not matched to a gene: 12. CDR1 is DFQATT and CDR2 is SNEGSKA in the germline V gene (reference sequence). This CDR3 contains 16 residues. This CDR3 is CSADPGTGVRNSPLHF. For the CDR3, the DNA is TGCAGTGCAGACCCCGGGACAGGGGTTCGGAATTCACCCCTCCACTTT.

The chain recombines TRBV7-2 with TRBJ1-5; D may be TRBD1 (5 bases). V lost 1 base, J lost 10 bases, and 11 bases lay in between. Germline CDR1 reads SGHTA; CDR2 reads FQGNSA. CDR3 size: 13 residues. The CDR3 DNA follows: TGTGCCAGCAGCTTAGAGAAGGGGTTTCCCCAGCATTTT. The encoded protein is CASSLEKGFPQHF.

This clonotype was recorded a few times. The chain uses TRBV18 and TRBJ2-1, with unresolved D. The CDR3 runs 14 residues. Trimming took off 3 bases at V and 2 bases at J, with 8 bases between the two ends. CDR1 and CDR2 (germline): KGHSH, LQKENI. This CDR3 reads CASSPPYAYNEQFF. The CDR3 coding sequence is TGTGCCAGCTCACCCCCCTACGCCTACAATGAGCAGTTCTTC.

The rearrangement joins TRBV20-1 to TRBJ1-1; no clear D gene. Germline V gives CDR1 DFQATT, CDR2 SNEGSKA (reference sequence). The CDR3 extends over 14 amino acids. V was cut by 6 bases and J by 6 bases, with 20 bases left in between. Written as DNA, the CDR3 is TGCAGTGCCTGGGCATTAGGACCCACCCCTGAAGCTTTCTTT. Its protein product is CSAWALGPTPEAFF.

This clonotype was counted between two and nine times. The CDR3 nucleotides read TGTGCCAGCAGCCGCTCCAGGGGTGAAGCTTTCTTT. Translated: CASSRSRGEAFF. The chain links TRBV14 to TRBJ1-1, with TRBD1 as a possible D gene (6 bases). The CDR3 has 12 amino acids. Per germline, CDR1 SGHDN and CDR2 FVKESK. Trimming stripped 4 bases from V and 7 bases from J, with 10 bases between.

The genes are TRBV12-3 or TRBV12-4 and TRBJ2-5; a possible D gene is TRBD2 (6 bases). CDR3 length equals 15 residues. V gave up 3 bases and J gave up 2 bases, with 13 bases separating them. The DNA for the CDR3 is TGTGCCAGCAGTTTTCAAGCGGGTGTACAAGAGACCCAGTACTTC. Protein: CASSFQAGVQETQYF.

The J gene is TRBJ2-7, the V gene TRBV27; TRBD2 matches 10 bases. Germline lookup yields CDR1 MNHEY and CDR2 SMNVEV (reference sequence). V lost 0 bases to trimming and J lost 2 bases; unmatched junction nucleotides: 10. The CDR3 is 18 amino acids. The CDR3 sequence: CASSLSVRGLAGAYEQYF. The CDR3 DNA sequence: TGTGCCAGCAGTTTATCGGTAAGGGGGCTAGCGGGGGCCTACGAGCAGTACTTC.

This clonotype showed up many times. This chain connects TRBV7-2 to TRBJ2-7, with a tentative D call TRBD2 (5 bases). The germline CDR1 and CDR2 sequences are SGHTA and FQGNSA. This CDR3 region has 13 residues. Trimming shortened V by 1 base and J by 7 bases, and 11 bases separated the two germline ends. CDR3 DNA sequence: TGTGCCAGCAGCTTAGACGCCCGAGGGGAGCAGTACTTC. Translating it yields CASSLDARGEQYF.

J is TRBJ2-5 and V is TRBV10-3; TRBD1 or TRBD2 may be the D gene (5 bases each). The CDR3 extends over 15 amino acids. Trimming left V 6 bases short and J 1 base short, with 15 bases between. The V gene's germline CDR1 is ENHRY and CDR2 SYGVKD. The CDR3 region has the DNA TGTGCCATCAGCAGGGACCCCCTGGGCCAAGAGACCCAGTACTTC. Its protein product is CAISRDPLGQETQYF.